One T cell receptor (beta chain) is described in this entry. Its matching antigen is unknown. CDR1 and CDR2 (germline): DFQATT, SNEGSKA (reference sequence). Germline trimming cut 3 bases from V and 7 bases from J; bases unmatched to any gene: 7. CDR3 length: 13 amino acids. The time point was: pre-treatment sample, taken before nivolumab and TIL therapy. Most excised metastases sampled were pleural nodules or supraclavicular lymph nodes. These data belong to a study of TIL therapy for anti-PD-1-resistant metastatic lung cancer. Study in general: Median tumor mutation burden was 1.5 mutations per megabase. The study's findings and limits: Treatment-naive, never-smoker and oncogene-addicted patients were overrepresented in this highly selected cohort.

This was the immunoSEQ v3 assay. Libraries were sequenced to about 2 million read pairs (survey) or roughly 4.5-6 million (deep). Only in-frame clones appear in the TCRdb table, and some are missing; sequencing was by immunoSEQ multiplex PCR. The sample includes 95,000 or so clones, approximately 65% of them seen just once. Specimen: tumor tissue, collected at baseline. The J gene is TRBJ1-2, the V gene TRBV20-1; 8 nucleotides agree with TRBD1. The receptor's source is a person between 25 and 79 years old with non-small cell lung cancer. CDR3 DNA sequence: TGCAGTGCTAGTCGGACAGGGTGGGGTGGCTACACCTTC. Translated, it gives CSASRTGWGGYTF.